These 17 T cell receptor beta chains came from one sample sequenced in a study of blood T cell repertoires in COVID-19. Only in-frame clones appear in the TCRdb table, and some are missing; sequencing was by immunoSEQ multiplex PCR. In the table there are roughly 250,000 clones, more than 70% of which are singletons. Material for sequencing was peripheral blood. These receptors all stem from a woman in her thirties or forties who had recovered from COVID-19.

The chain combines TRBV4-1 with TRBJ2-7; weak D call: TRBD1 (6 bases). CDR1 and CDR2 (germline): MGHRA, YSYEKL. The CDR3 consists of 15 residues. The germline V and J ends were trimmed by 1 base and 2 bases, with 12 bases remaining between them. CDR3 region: CASSQALGTPYEQYF. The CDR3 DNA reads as TGCGCCAGCAGCCAAGCGCTCGGGACACCCTACGAGCAGTACTTC.

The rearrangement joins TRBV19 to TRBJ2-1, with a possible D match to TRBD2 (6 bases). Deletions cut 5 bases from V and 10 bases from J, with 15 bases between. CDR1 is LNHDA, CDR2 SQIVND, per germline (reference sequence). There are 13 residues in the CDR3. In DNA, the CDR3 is TGTGCCAGTAGTCCACGGAGGGACGTGGAGCAGTTCTTC. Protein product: CASSPRRDVEQFF.

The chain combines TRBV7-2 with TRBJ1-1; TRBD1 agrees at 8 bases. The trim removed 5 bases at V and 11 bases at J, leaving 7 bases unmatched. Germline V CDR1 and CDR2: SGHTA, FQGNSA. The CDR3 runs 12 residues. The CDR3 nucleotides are TGTGCCAGCAGCCGCGGGGGGGACAGGGCTTTCTTT. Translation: CASSRGGDRAFF.

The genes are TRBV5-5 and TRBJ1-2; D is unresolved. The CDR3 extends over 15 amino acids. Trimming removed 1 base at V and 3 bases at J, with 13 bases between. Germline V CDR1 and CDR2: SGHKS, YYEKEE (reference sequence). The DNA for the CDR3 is TGTGCCAGCAGCTTGCGACCGGGAGGAGACTATGGCTACACCTTC. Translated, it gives CASSLRPGGDYGYTF.

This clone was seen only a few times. CDR3 residues: CASSDPYAGTDGGYTF. The CDR3 nucleotides read TGTGCCAGCAGTGATCCCTATGCCGGGACAGATGGGGGCTACACCTTC. The chain is built from TRBV25-1 and TRBJ1-2, with TRBD1 identical over 7 bases. The CDR3 has 16 amino acids. V was clipped by 3 bases and J by 8 bases; unmatched bases: 15. Germline loops: CDR1 MGHDK, CDR2 SYGVNS.

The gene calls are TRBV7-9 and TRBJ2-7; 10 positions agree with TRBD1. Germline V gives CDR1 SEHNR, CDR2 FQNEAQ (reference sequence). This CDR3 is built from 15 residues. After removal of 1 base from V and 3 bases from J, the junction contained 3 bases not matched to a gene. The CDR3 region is CASSLGTGGFYEQYF. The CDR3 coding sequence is TGTGCCAGCAGCTTAGGGACAGGGGGTTTCTACGAGCAGTACTTC.

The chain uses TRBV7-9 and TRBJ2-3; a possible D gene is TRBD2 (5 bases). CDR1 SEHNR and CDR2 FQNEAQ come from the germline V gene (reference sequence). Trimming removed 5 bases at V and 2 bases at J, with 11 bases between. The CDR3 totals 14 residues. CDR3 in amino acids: CASSLRTLTDTQYF. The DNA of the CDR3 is TGTGCCAGCAGCCTCCGGACTCTCACAGATACGCAGTATTTT.

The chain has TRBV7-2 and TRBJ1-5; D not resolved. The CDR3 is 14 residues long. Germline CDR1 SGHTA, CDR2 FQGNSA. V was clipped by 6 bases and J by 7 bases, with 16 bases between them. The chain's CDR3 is CASSLTLAGQPQHF. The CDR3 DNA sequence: TGTGCCAGCAGTTTAACGTTGGCCGGGCAGCCCCAGCATTTT.

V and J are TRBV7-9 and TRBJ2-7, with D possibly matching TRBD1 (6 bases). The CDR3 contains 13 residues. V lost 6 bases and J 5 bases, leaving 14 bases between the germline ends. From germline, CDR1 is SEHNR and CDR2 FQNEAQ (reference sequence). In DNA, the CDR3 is TGTGCCAGCAGACTTCAGGGGATGAACGAGCAGTACTTC. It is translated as CASRLQGMNEQYF.

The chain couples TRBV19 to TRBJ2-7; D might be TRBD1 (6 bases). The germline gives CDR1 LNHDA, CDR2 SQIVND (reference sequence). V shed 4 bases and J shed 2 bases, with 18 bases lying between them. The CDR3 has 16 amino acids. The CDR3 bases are TGTGCCAGTAGTACCCACGGCAGGGGTATCGCCTACGAGCAGTACTTC. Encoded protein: CASSTHGRGIAYEQYF.

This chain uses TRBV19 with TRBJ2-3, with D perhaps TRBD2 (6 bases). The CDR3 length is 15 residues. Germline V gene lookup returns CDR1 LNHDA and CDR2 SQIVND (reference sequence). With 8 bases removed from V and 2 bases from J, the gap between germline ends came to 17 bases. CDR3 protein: CASSRGGEPTDTQYF. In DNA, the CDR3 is TGTGCCAGTTCCCGAGGAGGGGAACCCACAGATACGCAGTATTTT.

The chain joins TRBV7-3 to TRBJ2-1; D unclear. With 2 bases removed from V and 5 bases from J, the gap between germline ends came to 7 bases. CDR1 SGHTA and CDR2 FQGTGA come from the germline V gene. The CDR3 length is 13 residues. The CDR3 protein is CASSLPNNNEQFF. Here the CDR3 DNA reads TGTGCCAGCAGCTTACCGAACAACAATGAGCAGTTCTTC.

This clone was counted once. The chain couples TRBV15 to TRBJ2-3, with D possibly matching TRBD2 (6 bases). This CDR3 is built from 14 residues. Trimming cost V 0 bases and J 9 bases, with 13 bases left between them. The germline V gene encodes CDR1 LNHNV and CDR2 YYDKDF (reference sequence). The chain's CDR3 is CATSRDVRESTQYF. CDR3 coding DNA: TGTGCCACCAGCAGAGATGTCCGGGAGTCGACGCAGTATTTT.

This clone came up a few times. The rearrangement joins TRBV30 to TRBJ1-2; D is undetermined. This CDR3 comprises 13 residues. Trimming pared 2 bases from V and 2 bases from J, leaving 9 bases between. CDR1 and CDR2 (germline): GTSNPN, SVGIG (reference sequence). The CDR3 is CAWSPTGNYGYTF. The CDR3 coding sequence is TGTGCCTGGAGTCCCACCGGGAACTATGGCTACACCTTC. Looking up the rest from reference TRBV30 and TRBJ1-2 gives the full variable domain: SQTIHQWPATLVQPVGSPLSLECTVEGTSNPNLYWYRQAAGRGLQLLFYSVGIGQISSEVPQNLSASRPQDRQFILSSKKLLLSDSGFYLCAWSPTGNYGYTFGSGTRLTVV.

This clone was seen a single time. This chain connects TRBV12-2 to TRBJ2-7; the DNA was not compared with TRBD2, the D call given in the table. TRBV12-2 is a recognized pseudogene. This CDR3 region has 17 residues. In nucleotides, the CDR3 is TGTGCAAGTCGCTCCAGCAGGCGGAGGAACCCCTCCTACGAGCAGTACTTC. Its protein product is CASRSSRRRNPSYEQYF.

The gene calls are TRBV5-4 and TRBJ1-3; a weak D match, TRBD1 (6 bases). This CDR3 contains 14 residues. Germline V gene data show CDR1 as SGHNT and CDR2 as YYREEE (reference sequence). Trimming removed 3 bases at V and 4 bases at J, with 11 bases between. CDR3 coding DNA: TGTGCCAGCAGCTCTCCGGGGGGCGGAAACACCATATATTTT. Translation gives CASSSPGGGNTIYF.

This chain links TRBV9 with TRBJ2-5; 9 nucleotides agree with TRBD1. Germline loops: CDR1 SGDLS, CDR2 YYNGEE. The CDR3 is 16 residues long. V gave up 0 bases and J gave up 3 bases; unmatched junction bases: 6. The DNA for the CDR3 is TGTGCCAGCAGCGTAGGGCACGGGACAGGGAAAGAGACCCAGTACTTC. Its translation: CASSVGHGTGKETQYF.